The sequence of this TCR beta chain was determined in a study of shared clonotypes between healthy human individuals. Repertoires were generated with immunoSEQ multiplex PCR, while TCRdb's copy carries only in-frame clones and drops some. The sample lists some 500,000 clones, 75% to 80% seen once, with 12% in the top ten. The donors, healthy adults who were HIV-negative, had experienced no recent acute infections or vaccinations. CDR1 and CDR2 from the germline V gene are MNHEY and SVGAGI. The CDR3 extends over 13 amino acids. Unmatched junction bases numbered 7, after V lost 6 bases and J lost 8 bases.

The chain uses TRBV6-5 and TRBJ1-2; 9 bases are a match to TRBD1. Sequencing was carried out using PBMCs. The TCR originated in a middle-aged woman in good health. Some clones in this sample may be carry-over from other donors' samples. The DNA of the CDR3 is TGTGCCAGCAGCCCGGGACAGGGAGGCGGCTACACCTTC. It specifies CASSPGQGGGYTF.